The clone carrying this T cell receptor (beta chain) was seen a single time. The length of the CDR3 is 15 residues. Per germline, CDR1 SGHVS and CDR2 FQNEAQ. Losses at the gene ends were 0 bases for V and 1 base for J; bases not matched to a gene: 1. These data belong to a study of T cell changes during pregnancy in multiple sclerosis. Produced via immunoSEQ multiplex PCR; TCRdb's table is partial and in-frame only. The table has 45,000 to 55,000 clones, roughly 90% seen once. This receptor was identified in a female donor in good health, enrolled as a control in a pregnancy study. The sample was peripheral blood, taken in the first trimester of pregnancy. The chain has TRBV7-8 and TRBJ2-5; 8 positions agree with TRBD2. The CDR3 here is CASSLAAGGQETQYF. In nucleotides, the CDR3 is TGTGCCAGCAGCTTAGCGGCGGGGGGCCAAGAGACCCAGTACTTC. Full variable domain (missing parts from reference TRBV7-8 and TRBJ2-5): GAGVSQSPRYKVAKRGQDVALRCDPISGHVSLFWYQQALGQGPEFLTYFQNEAQLDKSGLPSDRFFAERPEGSVSTLKIQRTQQEDSAVYLCASSLAAGGQETQYFGPGTRLLVL.